The TCR beta chain under discussion was sequenced for a study of blood T cell repertoires in COVID-19. The CDR3 runs 14 residues. J gave up 7 bases and V 2 bases, and 2 bases lay outside the gene matches. From germline, CDR1 is KGHSH and CDR2 LQKENI. Using immunoSEQ multiplex PCR, the repertoire was profiled, and TCRdb retains in-frame clones only, with some absent. Among about 160,000 clones listed, around 85% were seen once. The origin of this receptor is a human donor with acute or convalescent COVID-19. The donor label of this sample is uncertain. The rearrangement links TRBV18 to TRBJ1-6; 7 nucleotides align to TRBD1. Sequenced sample: peripheral blood. CDR3 sequence (DNA): TGTGCCAGCTCACCAACAGGGGTAAATTCACCCCTCCACTTT. It codes for CASSPTGVNSPLHF. Filled out from reference TRBV18 and TRBJ1-6, the complete variable domain reads NAGVMQNPRHLVRRRGQEARLRCSPMKGHSHVYWYRQLPEEGLKFMVYLQKENIIDESGMPKERFSAEFPKEGPSILRIQQVVRGDSAAYFCASSPTGVNSPLHFGNGTRLTVT.